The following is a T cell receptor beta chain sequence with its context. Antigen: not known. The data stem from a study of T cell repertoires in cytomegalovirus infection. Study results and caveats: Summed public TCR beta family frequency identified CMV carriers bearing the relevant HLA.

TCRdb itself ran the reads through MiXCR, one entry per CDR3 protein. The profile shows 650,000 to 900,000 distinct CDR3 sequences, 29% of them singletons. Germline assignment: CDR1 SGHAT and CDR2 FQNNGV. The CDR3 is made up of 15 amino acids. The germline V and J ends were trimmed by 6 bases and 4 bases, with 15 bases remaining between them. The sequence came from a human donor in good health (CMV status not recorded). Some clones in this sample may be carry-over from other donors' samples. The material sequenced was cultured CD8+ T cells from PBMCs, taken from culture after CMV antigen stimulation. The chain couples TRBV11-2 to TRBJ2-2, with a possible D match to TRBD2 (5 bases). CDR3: CASSWTPAGTGELFF. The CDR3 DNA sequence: TGTGCCAGCAGTTGGACTCCCGCGGGCACCGGGGAGCTGTTTTTT.